A single sample is the source of the 11 T cell receptor beta chains below, sequenced in a study of cytomegalovirus exposure and HLA in healthy donors. Primers: 60 Vbeta forward and 13 Jbeta reverse. Data came from immunoSEQ multiplex PCR; TCRdb stores just in-frame clones and leaves some out. The repertoire consists of about 180,000 clones, with over 80% occurring once and the leading ten covering about 1.3%. What was sequenced was PBMCs. These receptors were collected from a girl between 10 and 17 years old in good health and CMV-seropositive.

The chain joins TRBV19 to TRBJ1-5; perhaps TRBD1 as D (6 bases). The CDR3 totals 14 residues. Germline V gene sequence: CDR1 LNHDA, CDR2 SQIVND (reference sequence). Trimming pared 8 bases from V and 6 bases from J, leaving 17 bases between. The CDR3 DNA is TGTGCCAGTGCCACAGGGAAAGGGAGTCAGCCCCAGCATTTT. This sequence encodes CASATGKGSQPQHF.

V is TRBV30 and J is TRBJ1-2; D is possibly TRBD1 (5 bases). Germline V gives CDR1 GTSNPN, CDR2 SVGIG (reference sequence). This CDR3 comprises 15 residues. V was cut by 4 bases and J by 2 bases, with 17 bases left in between. DNA for the CDR3: TGTGCCTGGACCAAAGGACATACCGCGAACTATGGCTACACCTTC. Translation: CAWTKGHTANYGYTF.

With respect to this clone: An end of the junction does not agree with germline; a read error may underlie this. Other nucleotide sequences in the sample specify the same CDR3. The V and J genes are TRBV7-9 and TRBJ2-2; D remains unclear. The CDR3 spans 11 residues. Germline V CDR1 and CDR2: SEHNR, FQNEAQ (reference sequence). The CDR3 loop reads CASSSTGELFF. The DNA for the CDR3 is TGCGCCAGCTCGAGTACCGGGGAGCTGTTTTTT.

This rearrangement joins TRBV6-5 to TRBJ1-3, with D hard to call. V was pared by 2 bases and J by 0 bases, with 11 bases between. CDR3 length: 16 amino acids. CDR1 is MNHEY, CDR2 SVGAGI, per germline. The CDR3 spells CASSYVSRHSGNTIYF. The CDR3 nucleotides read TGTGCCAGCAGTTACGTGAGTCGCCACTCTGGAAACACCATATATTTT.

The chain recombines TRBV30 with TRBJ1-4; the D gene is possibly TRBD1 (5 bases). CDR3 length equals 12 residues. Germline V gene sequence: CDR1 GTSNPN, CDR2 SVGIG (reference sequence). V lost 8 bases, J lost 7 bases, and 14 bases lay in between. Here the CDR3 DNA reads TGTGCCGGCAAGGGGTTAAGTGAAAAACTGTTTTTT. Translating it yields CAGKGLSEKLFF.

This chain links TRBV27 with TRBJ2-7, with D possibly matching TRBD1 (6 bases). V was pared by 5 bases and J by 4 bases, with 12 bases between. The CDR3 length is 13 residues. Germline CDR1 reads MNHEY; CDR2 reads SMNVEV (reference sequence). The CDR3 DNA follows: TGTGCCAGCAGTCGCGGACAGTCTTACGAGCAGTACTTC. This sequence encodes CASSRGQSYEQYF.

The chain recombines TRBV13 with TRBJ2-1; weak D call: TRBD2 (5 bases). V dropped 3 bases and J dropped 5 bases, with 5 bases sitting between them. The CDR3 is 12 residues long. Germline-derived CDR1 and CDR2 are PRHDT and FYEKMQ (reference sequence). The CDR3 DNA follows: TGTGCCAGCAGCTTGGGAGACAATGAGCAGTTCTTC. This translates into CASSLGDNEQFF.

The chain carries TRBV4-3 and TRBJ2-1, with 9 bases fitting TRBD1. This CDR3 is 18 amino acids long. Trimming took 2 bases from V and 2 from J; bases not matched to a gene: 10. Germline loops: CDR1 LGHNA, CDR2 YSLEER. The chain's CDR3 is CASSQSGPGQGPYNEQFF. The CDR3 DNA reads TGCGCCAGCAGCCAATCGGGACCGGGACAGGGTCCCTACAATGAGCAGTTCTTC.

Only a few counts were recorded for this clone. V usage is TRBV5-4 and J usage is TRBJ1-1, with TRBD1 matching 8 bases. This CDR3 is 15 amino acids long. After removal of 3 bases from V and 7 bases from J, the junction contained 11 bases not matched to a gene. Germline loops: CDR1 SGHNT, CDR2 YYREEE (reference sequence). CDR3 sequence reads: CASSSKDRVGSEAFF. The CDR3 bases are TGTGCCAGCAGCTCAAAGGACAGGGTCGGGAGTGAAGCTTTCTTT.

The chain has TRBV6-5 and TRBJ1-4; TRBD1 matches 7 bases. Germline V gives CDR1 MNHEY, CDR2 SVGAGI. This CDR3 is 13 amino acids long. Trimming at V came to 6 bases and at J to 5 bases, leaving 3 bases not matched to a gene. The CDR3 bases are TGTGCCAGCAGGCAGGGGGTGAATGAAAAACTGTTTTTT. Translated, it gives CASRQGVNEKLFF.

The rearrangement uses TRBV2 and TRBJ2-7; tentative D call: TRBD1 (6 bases). Trimming took off 6 bases at V and 2 bases at J, with 14 bases between the two ends. Germline lookup yields CDR1 SNHLY and CDR2 FYNNEI. The CDR3 length is 14 residues. CDR3 protein: CASRAPRQAYEQYF. In DNA form, the CDR3 reads TGTGCCAGCAGGGCTCCGAGACAGGCCTACGAGCAGTACTTC.